These 13 T cell receptor beta chains were sequenced from one sample in a study of shared clonotypes between healthy human individuals. Some clones are missing from TCRdb's copy, which holds only in-frame ones; the method was immunoSEQ multiplex PCR. The sample yields 1.4 million to 1.5 million clones, roughly 96% seen once. The sequencing sample was made of naive CD4+ T cells sorted from blood. Indicated subset: CD45RA+ positively selected. These receptor sequences come from a man aged 25 to 45 in good health.

The chain employs TRBV6-5 and TRBJ2-7; 10 nucleotides agree with TRBD2. CDR1 and CDR2 from the germline V gene are MNHEY and SVGAGI. With V trimmed by 0 bases and J by 3 bases, 5 bases remained unmatched. This CDR3 has 16 amino acids. CDR3 region: CASSYSQLAGVYEQYF. Written as DNA, the CDR3 is TGTGCCAGCAGTTACTCCCAGCTAGCGGGAGTCTACGAGCAGTACTTC.

This chain links TRBV19 with TRBJ2-7; D unclear. Germline V lookup: CDR1 LNHDA, CDR2 SQIVND (reference sequence). V was cut by 0 bases and J by 0 bases, with 6 bases left in between. This CDR3 contains 14 residues. CDR3: CASSIDWSSYEQYF. CDR3 nucleotide sequence: TGTGCCAGTAGTATAGACTGGAGCTCCTACGAGCAGTACTTC.

The CDR3 spells CASSSPGLAEETQYF. The CDR3 DNA reads TGTGCCAGCAGCTCCCCGGGACTAGCGGAAGAGACCCAGTACTTC. This chain links TRBV2 with TRBJ2-5, with TRBD2 matching over 11 bases. This CDR3 comprises 15 residues. Germline V CDR1 and CDR2: SNHLY, FYNNEI. J gave up 3 bases and V 6 bases, and 6 bases lay outside the gene matches.

V and J are TRBV7-9 and TRBJ1-3; D call uncertain. Trimming pared 1 base from V and 0 bases from J, leaving 19 bases between. The CDR3 sequence is 19 residues long. Looked up from germline, CDR1 is SEHNR and CDR2 is FQNEAQ (reference sequence). CDR3 in DNA: TGTGCCAGCAGCTTAGTTGGTCGCATTGGGCTTAGCTCTGGAAACACCATATATTTT. Its protein product is CASSLVGRIGLSSGNTIYF.

The chain couples TRBV6-5 to TRBJ1-1, with D possibly being TRBD1 (5 bases). Trimming took off 5 bases at V and 4 bases at J, with 17 bases between the two ends. Germline CDR1 MNHEY, CDR2 SVGAGI. The CDR3 has 15 residues. CDR3 DNA: TGTGCCAGCAGTCCACTGGATAGGGGATTCACTGAAGCTTTCTTT. This codes for CASSPLDRGFTEAFF.

The CDR3 DNA reads TGTGCCAGCTCACCACTCGCGGTCTACAATGAGCAGTTCTTC. Translated, it gives CASSPLAVYNEQFF. The V call is TRBV18, the J call TRBJ2-1; no reliable D call. Germline lookup yields CDR1 KGHSH and CDR2 LQKENI. Trimming removed 1 base at V and 3 bases at J, with 7 bases between. The CDR3 extends over 14 amino acids.

Remarks on this clone: The sample holds other DNA sequences that translate to the same CDR3. V usage is TRBV5-1 and J usage is TRBJ2-7, with a weak D call TRBD1 (5 bases). Germline loops: CDR1 SGHRS, CDR2 YFSETQ. This CDR3 contains 13 residues. V was clipped by 4 bases and J by 3 bases, with 11 bases between them. The CDR3 nucleotides read TGCGCCAGCAGCCTCGGACAAAGCTACGAGCAGTACTTC. Its translation: CASSLGQSYEQYF.

This rearrangement joins TRBV7-9 to TRBJ2-2; D not resolved. The germline V and J ends were trimmed by 5 bases and 6 bases, with 10 bases remaining between them. The CDR3 covers 13 residues. The germline CDR1 and CDR2 sequences are SEHNR and FQNEAQ (reference sequence). The CDR3 is CASSPLLPGELFF. CDR3 DNA sequence: TGTGCCAGCAGCCCCCTTCTGCCCGGGGAGCTGTTTTTT.

This clone was detected once. The genes are TRBV5-6 and TRBJ2-4, with 12 positions matching TRBD2. This CDR3 is 16 amino acids long. Germline lookup yields CDR1 SGHDT and CDR2 YYEEEE. The ends lost 5 bases at V and 0 bases at J; junction bases unmatched: 3. The CDR3 nucleotides are TGTGCCAGCAGTCGACTAGCGGGAGTAGCCAAAAACATTCAGTACTTC. Its translation is CASSRLAGVAKNIQYF.

For this clone: The same CDR3 also results from other DNA sequences found in this sample. The chain links TRBV5-4 to TRBJ1-1; D ambiguous. Per the germline V gene, CDR1 is SGHNT and CDR2 is YYREEE (reference sequence). This CDR3 has 13 amino acids. Deletions cut 4 bases from V and 0 bases from J, with 7 bases between. The CDR3 DNA sequence: TGTGCCAGCAGCGCGGGGTTGAACACTGAAGCTTTCTTT. As protein: CASSAGLNTEAFF.

This chain connects TRBV6-1 to TRBJ2-7; D possibly matches TRBD1 or TRBD2 (5 bases each). This CDR3 is built from 14 residues. With 7 bases removed from V and 5 bases from J, the gap between germline ends came to 18 bases. Looked up from germline, CDR1 is MNHNS and CDR2 is SASEGT. The CDR3 DNA is TGTGCCAGCACCGAAGGGACGTTAGCCCACGAGCAGTACTTC. Protein: CASTEGTLAHEQYF.

This clone was seen just once. The V gene is TRBV28, the J gene TRBJ1-1; D is possibly TRBD1 (5 bases). Germline CDR1 reads MDHEN; CDR2 reads SYDVKM. The CDR3 totals 15 residues. V was trimmed by 4 bases and J by 7 bases, leaving 19 bases between them. The CDR3 region is CASSSPAGGTIEAFF. CDR3 DNA: TGTGCCAGCAGTTCGCCGGCGGGGGGTACGATTGAAGCTTTCTTT. Complete variable domain (other parts from reference TRBV28 and TRBJ1-1): DVKVTQSSRYLVKRTGEKVFLECVQDMDHENMFWYRQDPGLGLRLIYFSYDVKMKEKGDIPEGYSVSREKKERFSLILESASTNQTSMYLCASSSPAGGTIEAFFGQGTRLTVV.

This chain joins TRBV2 and TRBJ2-7; D not certain. The CDR3 is 12 amino acids. Germline V gives CDR1 SNHLY, CDR2 FYNNEI. Trimming stripped 5 bases from V and 1 base from J, with 6 bases between. The CDR3 sequence is CASSQTSYEQYF. As DNA, the CDR3 is TGTGCCAGCAGTCAGACTTCCTACGAGCAGTACTTC.